A selection of T cell receptor beta chains follows, all from one sample in a study of OX40 agonist ivuxolimab in advanced cancers. TCRdb's copy holds only in-frame clones and misses some; the assay was immunoSEQ multiplex PCR. Found here are 100,000 or so clones, 89% of them singletons; the top ten hold about 0.15%. Material: CD4+ or CD8+ T cells sorted from blood, obtained in a trial of the OX40 agonist ivuxolimab. These receptors originate from an adult with an advanced solid tumor such as melanoma, head and neck, liver or kidney cancer. The CDR3 runs from the conserved cysteine through the conserved F or W. D genes are given only for firm matches. Some rows mark clone size as missing; the rest say once, few, many or name a class of expanded clone.

d_call,j_call,v_call,clone_size,cdr3_nt,cdr3_aa
.,TRBJ2-2,TRBV6-1,.,TGTGCCAGCACCGAACTGCAGGGCACCGGGGAGCTGTTTTTT,CASTELQGTGELFF
.,TRBJ1-4,TRBV19,.,TGTGCCAGTAGTATAGTCCGCGGGGAAAAACTGTTTTTT,CASSIVRGEKLFF
TRBD2,TRBJ2-1,TRBV7-2,.,TGTGCCAGCAGCTTAGGGGCGGTGACTAGCGGCATCAATGAGCAGTTCTTC,CASSLGAVTSGINEQFF
.,TRBJ1-4,TRBV30,.,TGTGCCTGGAGTGCCTCTGGCGGAAATGAAAAACTGTTTTTT,CAWSASGGNEKLFF
TRBD1,TRBJ1-1,TRBV27,.,TGTGCCAGCAGTTTTATCTTTACAGGGGGGGACACTGAAGCTTTCTTT,CASSFIFTGGDTEAFF
TRBD1,TRBJ2-2,TRBV7-9,.,TGTGCCAGCAGCTTAAGTAGGGGGCGCGAAGGCGGGGAGCTGTTTTTT,CASSLSRGREGGELFF
.,TRBJ2-2,TRBV7-9,.,TGTGCCGGTTCACCTCTAAGTATAACCGGGGAGCTGTTTTTT,CAGSPLSITGELFF
.,TRBJ1-1,TRBV29-1,.,TGCAGCGTTCTGATATCCCGCGGACGGAACACTGAAGCTTTCTTT,CSVLISRGRNTEAFF
TRBD1,TRBJ1-1,TRBV4-1,once,TGCGCCAGCAGAAACCCGACAGGGGCGAACACTGAAGCTTTCTTT,CASRNPTGANTEAFF
.,TRBJ2-7,TRBV7-6,once,TGTGCCAGCAGCTTAGACCCCTCATCAACCTACGAGCAGTACTTC,CASSLDPSSTYEQYF
TRBD1,TRBJ1-1,TRBV10-3,.,TGTGCCATCAGGTCGAAGACAGGGTTTAATGAAGCTTTCTTT,CAIRSKTGFNEAFF
TRBD1,TRBJ2-7,TRBV15,.,TGTGCCACCAGCAGAACGGGACAGGGGAACTACGAGCAGTACTTC,CATSRTGQGNYEQYF
.,TRBJ2-5,TRBV27,.,TGTGCCAGCACTCGGATGGAGTGGGAACAAGAGACCCAGTACTTC,CASTRMEWEQETQYF
TRBD2,TRBJ2-4,TRBV28,.,TGTGCCAGCAGTCCCGGGACTAGGGGCATTCAGTACTTC,CASSPGTRGIQYF
TRBD1,TRBJ2-2,TRBV4-1,once,TGCGCCAGCAGCCATCCGGGACAGGGCTCCGGGGAGCTGTTTTTT,CASSHPGQGSGELFF
.,TRBJ2-5,TRBV27,.,TGTGCCAGCAGCCCCAGCTGGGGCCTTCAAGAGACCCAGTACTTC,CASSPSWGLQETQYF
TRBD1,TRBJ2-7,TRBV5-6,.,TGTGCCAGCAGCCGACAGGGTACCTACGAGCAGTACTTC,CASSRQGTYEQYF
TRBD2,TRBJ2-5,TRBV10-1,.,TGCGCCAGCAGTGAGAAGGCTAGCGGGGGCCCTACAGGGCGGGAGACCCAGTACTTC,CASSEKASGGPTGRETQYF
TRBD2,TRBJ2-3,TRBV10-3,.,TGTGCCATCAGGGGCGGGAGGGCCGAAGATACGCAGTATTTT,CAIRGGRAEDTQYF
.,TRBJ2-7,TRBV6-5,.,TGTGCCAGCAGACCGGACACCTCCTACGAGCAGTACTTC,CASRPDTSYEQYF
TRBD1,TRBJ1-5,TRBV30,.,TGTGCCTGGAGTATGACAGGGGGAAATCAGCCCCAGCATTTT,CAWSMTGGNQPQHF
TRBD1,TRBJ2-2,TRBV5-1,.,TGCGCCAGCAGCCGGTACACAGGGGGACTCGCGAACACCGGGGAGCTGTTTTTT,CASSRYTGGLANTGELFF
.,TRBJ2-7,TRBV11-2,.,TGTGCCAGCAGCTTAGCCCAGACAGGCTACGAGCAGTACTTC,CASSLAQTGYEQYF
.,TRBJ1-1,TRBV11-2,.,TGTGCCAGCAGCTTAGGTAGACAGTTGAACACTGAAGCTTTCTTT,CASSLGRQLNTEAFF
TRBD1,TRBJ1-3,TRBV19,.,TGTGCCAGTAGGGACAGGAGCTCTGGAAACACCATATATTTT,CASRDRSSGNTIYF
.,TRBJ2-1,TRBV9,.,TGTGCCAGCAGCCCCCGCCCCAACAATGAGCAGTTCTTC,CASSPRPNNEQFF
.,TRBJ1-1,TRBV10-2,.,TGCGCCAGCATCCCGGTCAAGGGTGGTAACACTGAAGCTTTCTTT,CASIPVKGGNTEAFF
.,TRBJ2-7,TRBV5-4,.,TGTGCCAGCAGCTTGGCGGTAGGGCCCTACGAGCAGTACTTC,CASSLAVGPYEQYF
TRBD1,TRBJ2-2,TRBV7-8,.,TGTGCCAGCAGCTTAGGGGACAGGGTTACCGGGGAGCTGTTTTTT,CASSLGDRVTGELFF
.,TRBJ2-2,TRBV19,.,TGTGCCAGTCGAAAGAGCGGACCCAACACCGGGGAGCTGTTTTTT,CASRKSGPNTGELFF
.,TRBJ1-1,TRBV5-1,.,TGCGCCAGCAGCTTGGTCCGGGGACGGGGGATCACTGAAGCTTTCTTT,CASSLVRGRGITEAFF
.,TRBJ1-1,TRBV4-1,.,TGCGCCAGCAGCCAAGATCGGGGGAATTGGGTACGTACTGAAGCTTTCTTT,CASSQDRGNWVRTEAFF
TRBD1,TRBJ1-6,TRBV5-1,.,TGCGCCAGCAGCAAGACAGGGCGAGGGAATTCACCCCTCCACTTT,CASSKTGRGNSPLHF
.,TRBJ1-5,TRBV28,few,TGTGCCAGCAGTTTAGTTTCCAGGTATCATCAGCCCCAGCATTTT,CASSLVSRYHQPQHF
.,TRBJ1-2,TRBV7-3,.,TGTGCCAGCGCACCTGGAGGTGAATATGGCTACACCTTC,CASAPGGEYGYTF
.,TRBJ2-7,TRBV2,.,TGTGCCAGCAGACAACTCGGCGAGCAGTACTTC,CASRQLGEQYF
TRBD1,TRBJ2-1,TRBV4-1,.,TGCGCCAGCAGCTTCCGACAGGGGGCGCAAAAGAATGAGCAGTTCTTC,CASSFRQGAQKNEQFF
TRBD1,TRBJ1-5,TRBV7-8,.,TGTGCCAGCAGCTCACAACACAGGGGGCGAAGTAGCAATCAGCCCCAGCATTTT,CASSSQHRGRSSNQPQHF
TRBD1,TRBJ2-7,TRBV30,.,TGTGCCTGGAGTAGATCCGGGACAGGTGGAACCTACGAGCAGTACTTC,CAWSRSGTGGTYEQYF
.,TRBJ2-7,TRBV15,.,TGTGCCACCAGCAGCACACTCCCCACCTACGAGCAGTACTTC,CATSSTLPTYEQYF
.,TRBJ1-5,TRBV23-1,.,TGCGCCAGCAGTCAATCCGGAGTAAGGCCCGGGGCTAATCAGCCCCAGCATTTT,CASSQSGVRPGANQPQHF
TRBD2,TRBJ2-1,TRBV6-6,.,TGTGCCAGCAGTGACCCTAGCGGGAGGGCCCGAGAGCAGTTCTTC,CASSDPSGRAREQFF
.,TRBJ1-2,TRBV6-5,.,TGTGCCAGCAGGGCCCCTGGGGTTAACTATGGCTACACCTTC,CASRAPGVNYGYTF
TRBD2,TRBJ2-1,TRBV28,.,TGTGCCAGCAGCCCTAGCGGGAAACTACCTTACAATGAGCAGTTCTTC,CASSPSGKLPYNEQFF
.,TRBJ2-3,TRBV6-6,.,TGTGCCAGCAGGGACTCCACAGATACGCAGTATTTT,CASRDSTDTQYF
.,TRBJ2-2,TRBV30,.,TGTGCCTGGAGATCGGGCGGATTCACCGGGGAGCTGTTTTTT,CAWRSGGFTGELFF
TRBD1,TRBJ1-1,TRBV6-5,few,TGTGCCAGCAGTTCCCGGGACAGGAACACTGAAGCTTTCTTT,CASSSRDRNTEAFF
.,TRBJ1-6,TRBV5-1,.,TGCGCCAGCAGCTTCGGGCAGGGAGTTTCACCCCTCCACTTT,CASSFGQGVSPLHF
.,TRBJ2-7,TRBV2,.,TGTGCCAGCAGTGAAGACGTCTACGAGCAGTACTTC,CASSEDVYEQYF
.,TRBJ2-5,TRBV6-1,few,TGTGCCAGCAAGTGGGGAGAGACCCAGTACTTC,CASKWGETQYF
TRBD1,TRBJ2-7,TRBV18,.,TGTGCCAGCTCACCGTTGGGACAGGGCTACGAGCAGTACTTC,CASSPLGQGYEQYF
TRBD1,TRBJ1-6,TRBV12-5,.,TGTGCTAGTGCTCCTGGGACAGGGAATTCACCCCTCCACTTT,CASAPGTGNSPLHF
.,TRBJ2-1,TRBV27,.,TGTGCCAGCAGTTTGTACAAGGGACAATCTAATGAGCAGTTCTTC,CASSLYKGQSNEQFF
TRBD1,TRBJ2-1,TRBV6-6,.,TGTGCCAGCGGGAGGACAGGGGGGAATGAGCAGTTCTTC,CASGRTGGNEQFF
.,TRBJ1-4,TRBV28,.,TGTGCCAGCAGGCAGGACGGTGCAACTAATGAAAAACTGTTTTTT,CASRQDGATNEKLFF
TRBD1,TRBJ1-2,TRBV5-1,few,TGCGCCAGCAGCTCACTGACAGGGGGTCTCGGCTACACCTTC,CASSSLTGGLGYTF
.,TRBJ2-7,TRBV27,.,TGTGCCAGCAGTTTAGGAGACCGGGGATCAAGGTACGAGCAGTACTTC,CASSLGDRGSRYEQYF
TRBD2,TRBJ2-5,TRBV18,.,TGTGCCAGCTCACCACTCACTAGCGGGAGTGGGGAGACCCAGTACTTC,CASSPLTSGSGETQYF
TRBD2,TRBJ2-5,TRBV11-1,.,TGTGCCAGCAGCTTGGGACTAAGGATTGGGTTTGAGACCCAGTACTTC,CASSLGLRIGFETQYF